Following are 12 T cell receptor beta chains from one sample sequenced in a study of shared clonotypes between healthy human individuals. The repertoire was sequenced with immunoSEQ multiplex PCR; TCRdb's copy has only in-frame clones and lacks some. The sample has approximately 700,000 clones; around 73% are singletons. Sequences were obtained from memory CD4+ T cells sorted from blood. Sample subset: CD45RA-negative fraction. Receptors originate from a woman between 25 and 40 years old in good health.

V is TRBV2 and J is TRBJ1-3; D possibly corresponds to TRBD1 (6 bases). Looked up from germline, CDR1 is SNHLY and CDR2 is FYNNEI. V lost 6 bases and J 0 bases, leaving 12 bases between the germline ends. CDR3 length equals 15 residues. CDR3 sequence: CASRIDRISGNTIYF. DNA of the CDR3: TGTGCCAGCAGGATCGACAGGATCTCTGGAAACACCATATATTTT.

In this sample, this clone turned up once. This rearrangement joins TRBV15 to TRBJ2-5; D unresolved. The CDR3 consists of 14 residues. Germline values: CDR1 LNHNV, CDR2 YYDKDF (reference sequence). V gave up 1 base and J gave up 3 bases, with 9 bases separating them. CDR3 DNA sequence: TGTGCCACCAGCAGAGGAGGTTTGAAAGAGACCCAGTACTTC. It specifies CATSRGGLKETQYF.

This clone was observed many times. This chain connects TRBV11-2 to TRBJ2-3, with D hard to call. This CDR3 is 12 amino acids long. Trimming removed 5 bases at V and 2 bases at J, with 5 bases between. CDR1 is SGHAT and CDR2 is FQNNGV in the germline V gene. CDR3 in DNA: TGTGCCAGCAGCAGGACCACAGATACGCAGTATTTT. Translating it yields CASSRTTDTQYF.

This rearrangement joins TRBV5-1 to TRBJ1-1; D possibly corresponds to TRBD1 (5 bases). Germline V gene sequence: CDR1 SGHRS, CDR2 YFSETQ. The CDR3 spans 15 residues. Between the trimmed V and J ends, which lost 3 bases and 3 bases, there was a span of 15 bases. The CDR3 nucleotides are TGCGCCAGCAGCTCTGAGTGGGGCCGGGACACTGAAGCTTTCTTT. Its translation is CASSSEWGRDTEAFF.

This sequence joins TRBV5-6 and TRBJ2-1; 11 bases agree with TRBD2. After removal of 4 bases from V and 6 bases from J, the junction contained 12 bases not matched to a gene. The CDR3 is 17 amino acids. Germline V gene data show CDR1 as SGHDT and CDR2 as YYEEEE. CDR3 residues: CASSRITTSGKFNEQFF. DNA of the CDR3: TGTGCCAGCAGCCGTATTACGACTAGCGGGAAGTTCAATGAGCAGTTCTTC.

The CDR3 is CASSRQTGEGETQYF. The CDR3 nucleotides are TGTGCCAGCAGCCGACAGACAGGGGAGGGAGAGACCCAGTACTTC. The chain links TRBV7-4 to TRBJ2-5, with a tentative D call TRBD1 (8 bases). CDR3 size: 15 residues. Germline lookup yields CDR1 SGHVT and CDR2 SQSDAQ. V was clipped by 5 bases and J by 4 bases, with 17 bases between them.

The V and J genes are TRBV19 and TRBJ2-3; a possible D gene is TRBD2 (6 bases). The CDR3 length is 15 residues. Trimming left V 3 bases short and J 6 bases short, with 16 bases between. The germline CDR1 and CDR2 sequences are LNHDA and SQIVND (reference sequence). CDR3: CASSINSGGADTQYF. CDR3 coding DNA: TGTGCCAGTAGTATCAATAGCGGAGGTGCGGATACGCAGTATTTT.

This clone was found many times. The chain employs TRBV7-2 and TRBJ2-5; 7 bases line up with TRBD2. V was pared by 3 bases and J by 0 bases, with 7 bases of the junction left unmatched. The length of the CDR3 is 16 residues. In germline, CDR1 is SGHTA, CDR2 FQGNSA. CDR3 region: CASSLVTSWYQETQYF. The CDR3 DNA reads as TGTGCCAGCAGCTTGGTGACTAGCTGGTACCAAGAGACCCAGTACTTC. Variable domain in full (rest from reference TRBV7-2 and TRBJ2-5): GAGVSQSPSNKVTEKGKDVELRCDPISGHTALYWYRQSLGQGLEFLIYFQGNSAPDKSGLPSDRFSAERTGGSVSTLTIQRTQQEDSAVYLCASSLVTSWYQETQYFGPGTRLLVL.

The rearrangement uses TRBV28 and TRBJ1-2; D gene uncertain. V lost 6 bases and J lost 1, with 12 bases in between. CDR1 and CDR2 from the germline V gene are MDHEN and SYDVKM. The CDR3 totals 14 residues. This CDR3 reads CASRRTTVNYGYTF. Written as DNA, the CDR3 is TGTGCCAGCAGGCGAACTACAGTTAACTATGGCTACACCTTC.

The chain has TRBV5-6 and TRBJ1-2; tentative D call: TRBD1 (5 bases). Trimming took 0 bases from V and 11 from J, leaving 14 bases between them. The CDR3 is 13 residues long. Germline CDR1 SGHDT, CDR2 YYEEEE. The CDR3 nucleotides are TGTGCCAGCAGCTTGGGTTCAGGGAGCGGTTACACCTTC. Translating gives CASSLGSGSGYTF.

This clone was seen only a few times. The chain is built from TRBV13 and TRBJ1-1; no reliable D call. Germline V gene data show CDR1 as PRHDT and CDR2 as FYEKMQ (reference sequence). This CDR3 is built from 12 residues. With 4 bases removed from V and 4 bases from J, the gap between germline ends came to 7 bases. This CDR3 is CASSSYSTEAFF. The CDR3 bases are TGTGCCAGCAGCTCTTACAGCACTGAAGCTTTCTTT.

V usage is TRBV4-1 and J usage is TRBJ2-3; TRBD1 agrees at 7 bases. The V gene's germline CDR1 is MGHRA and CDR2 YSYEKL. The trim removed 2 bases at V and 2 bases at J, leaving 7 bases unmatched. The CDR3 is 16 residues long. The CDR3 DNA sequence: TGCGCCAGCAGCCAACCCGACAGGGACCCCACAGATACGCAGTATTTT. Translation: CASSQPDRDPTDTQYF.